The next 19 T cell receptor beta chains were all read from a single sample in a study of blood T cell repertoires in COVID-19 (TCRdb year 2020). To prepare the library, the immunoSEQ multiplex PCR assay was applied. The table was pulled from immuneACCESS by TCRdb, which kept in-frame rearrangements only. Such tables lose some clones; where checked, under half of the loss comes from unresolved V genes, and the rest has no known cause. The sample records more than 300,000 clones, approximately 91% of which are singletons. The ten largest clones take up just under 7.5% of the sample. The sample was peripheral blood. The origin of the receptors is a woman in her 70s with COVID-19, enrolled during active disease.

This chain uses TRBV5-1 with TRBJ1-1; TRBD1 is a possible D gene (6 bases). The V gene lost 0 bases and the J gene lost 1 base, with 10 bases spanning the gap. The CDR3 totals 15 residues. The germline V gene has CDR1 SGHRS and CDR2 YFSETQ. The CDR3 region is CASSLARTENTEAFF. As DNA, the CDR3 is TGCGCCAGCAGCTTGGCCCGGACAGAGAACACTGAAGCTTTCTTT.

V is TRBV5-1 and J is TRBJ1-1; no firm D call. V lost 4 bases and J 1 base, leaving 17 bases between the germline ends. CDR1 and CDR2 (germline): SGHRS, YFSETQ. The CDR3 totals 16 residues. The CDR3 spells CASSPFPAAGNTEAFF. In DNA, the CDR3 is TGCGCCAGCAGCCCCTTTCCGGCGGCGGGGAACACTGAAGCTTTCTTT.

The rearrangement links TRBV7-8 to TRBJ1-5; maybe TRBD1 (6 bases). Germline CDR1 reads SGHVS; CDR2 reads FQNEAQ. The CDR3 is 14 residues long. V lost 5 bases and J lost 7, with 15 bases in between. In DNA form, the CDR3 reads TGTGCCAGCAGCCCCGACCGGGGGGGCCAGCCCCAGCATTTT. Translating gives CASSPDRGGQPQHF.

This rearrangement joins TRBV6-1 to TRBJ2-1; 10 positions match TRBD2. V was pared by 3 bases and J by 9 bases, with 5 bases of the junction left unmatched. There are 14 residues in the CDR3. Germline CDR1 is MNHNS and CDR2 is SASEGT. The CDR3 DNA is TGTGCCAGCAGTGAGGGACTAGCGTACGGTGAGCAGTTCTTC. Translating gives CASSEGLAYGEQFF.

V and J are TRBV7-3 and TRBJ1-1; no clear D gene. In germline, CDR1 is SGHTA, CDR2 FQGTGA. The CDR3 spans 16 residues. Trimming removed 3 bases from V and 3 bases from J, with 17 bases in between. The CDR3 region has the DNA TGTGCCAGCAGCTTTTCGGGTGGGTCGGCGCACACTGAAGCTTTCTTT. This gives the protein CASSFSGGSAHTEAFF.

The chain carries TRBV6-6 and TRBJ1-2, with 7 bases aligning to TRBD1. Germline V CDR1 and CDR2: MNHNY, SVGAGI (reference sequence). CDR3 length equals 14 residues. Trimming cost V 4 bases and J 6 bases; bases outside gene matches: 8. The CDR3 bases are TGTGCCAGCAGTTCGACAGGGATATGGGATGGCTACACCTTC. It codes for CASSSTGIWDGYTF.

The chain recombines TRBV19 with TRBJ1-1; D is perhaps TRBD1 (5 bases). Germline V gene lookup returns CDR1 LNHDA and CDR2 SQIVND (reference sequence). This CDR3 is built from 11 residues. The V gene lost 6 bases and the J gene lost 7 bases, with 9 bases spanning the gap. CDR3 nucleotide sequence: TGTGCCAGTAGGGATAGGGGTGAAGCTTTCTTT. This codes for CASRDRGEAFF.

The chain recombines TRBV11-2 with TRBJ1-4, with D unresolved. Germline lookup yields CDR1 SGHAT and CDR2 FQNNGV. V was trimmed by 5 bases and J by 7 bases, leaving 20 bases between them. The CDR3 sequence is 16 residues long. The CDR3 bases are TGTGCCAGCAGCCTCCGGGTTGGTCCGGCTAGTGAAAAACTGTTTTTT. This codes for CASSLRVGPASEKLFF. Complete variable domain (other parts from reference TRBV11-2 and TRBJ1-4): EAGVAQSPRYKIIEKRQSVAFWCNPISGHATLYWYQQILGQGPKLLIQFQNNGVVDDSQLPKDRFSAERLKGVDSTLKIQPAKLEDSAVYLCASSLRVGPASEKLFFGSGTQLSVL.

This sequence joins TRBV7-2 and TRBJ2-1; 8 nucleotides line up with TRBD1. The trim removed 1 base at V and 8 bases at J, leaving 7 bases unmatched. The CDR3 runs to 15 residues. Germline V lookup: CDR1 SGHTA, CDR2 FQGNSA. The CDR3 spells CASSLEGRGLDEQFF. The DNA for the CDR3 is TGTGCCAGCAGCTTAGAGGGCAGGGGGCTCGATGAGCAGTTCTTC. The variable domain in full, completed from reference TRBV7-2 and TRBJ2-1, reads GAGVSQSPSNKVTEKGKDVELRCDPISGHTALYWYRQSLGQGLEFLIYFQGNSAPDKSGLPSDRFSAERTGGSVSTLTIQRTQQEDSAVYLCASSLEGRGLDEQFFGPGTRLTVL.

V usage is TRBV28 and J usage is TRBJ1-2; D remains unclear. This CDR3 contains 14 residues. CDR1 is MDHEN and CDR2 is SYDVKM in the germline V gene. Trimming took off 2 bases at V and 5 bases at J, with 12 bases between the two ends. The CDR3 nucleotides read TGTGCCAGCAGTTTAGGAGGAATTCGATATGGCTACACCTTC. It yields the protein CASSLGGIRYGYTF.

The chain joins TRBV30 to TRBJ1-1, with D perhaps matching TRBD1 (6 bases). Germline CDR1 and CDR2: GTSNPN and SVGIG (reference sequence). CDR3 length equals 13 residues. V was cut by 2 bases and J by 4 bases, with 11 bases left in between. The CDR3 loop reads CAWSLQGTTEAFF. The CDR3 region has the DNA TGTGCCTGGAGTCTCCAGGGGACCACTGAAGCTTTCTTT. Combining the CDR3 with reference TRBV30 and TRBJ1-1 gives the whole variable domain SQTIHQWPATLVQPVGSPLSLECTVEGTSNPNLYWYRQAAGRGLQLLFYSVGIGQISSEVPQNLSASRPQDRQFILSSKKLLLSDSGFYLCAWSLQGTTEAFFGQGTRLTVV.

This chain links TRBV19 with TRBJ2-2; D gene uncertain. The V end lost 4 bases, the J end lost 7 bases, and 10 bases lay between the germline ends. Germline-derived CDR1 and CDR2 are LNHDA and SQIVND (reference sequence). The CDR3 contains 13 residues. CDR3 protein: CASSTAPGGELFF. The DNA of the CDR3 is TGTGCCAGTAGTACAGCACCGGGCGGGGAGCTGTTTTTT.

This clone was detected only once. This rearrangement joins TRBV6-5 to TRBJ1-2; 10 positions agree with TRBD1. The CDR3 is 14 amino acids. V shed 6 bases, J shed 6 bases, and the junction held 7 bases outside the gene matches. CDR1 and CDR2 (germline): MNHEY, SVGAGI. For the CDR3, the DNA is TGTGCCAGCAGACCCGGACAGGGGGGCCATGGCTACACCTTC. It yields the protein CASRPGQGGHGYTF.

V usage is TRBV29-1 and J usage is TRBJ1-1; 7 positions match TRBD1. From germline, CDR1 is SQVTM and CDR2 ANQGSEA. The CDR3 has 14 residues. J was trimmed by 3 bases and V by 5 bases; bases with no gene match: 9. CDR3 region: CSVRGRRGDTEAFF. The CDR3 coding sequence is TGCAGCGTTAGGGGGCGGAGGGGTGACACTGAAGCTTTCTTT.

The gene calls are TRBV3-1 (or the pseudogene TRBV3-2) and TRBJ2-7, with unresolved D. Germline CDR1 reads LGHDT; CDR2 reads YNNKEL (reference sequence). Trimming cost V 3 bases and J 0 bases, with 3 bases left between them. The CDR3 consists of 12 residues. CDR3 residues: CASSQSSYEQYF. The CDR3 DNA follows: TGTGCCAGCAGCCAGAGCTCCTACGAGCAGTACTTC.

The chain carries TRBV11-2 and TRBJ2-1; 8 positions match TRBD1. V trimming: 5 bases; J trimming: 7 bases; junction bases outside the gene matches: 16. CDR1 and CDR2 from the germline V gene are SGHAT and FQNNGV. This CDR3 is 17 amino acids long. For the CDR3, the DNA is TGTGCCAGCAGCCCCGACAGGGGTCCCTCCTCTACAAATGAGCAGTTCTTC. This codes for CASSPDRGPSSTNEQFF.

The chain links TRBV7-9 to TRBJ1-4; D is uncertain. V dropped 5 bases and J dropped 3 bases, with 10 bases sitting between them. The germline CDR1 and CDR2 sequences are SEHNR and FQNEAQ (reference sequence). The CDR3 totals 14 residues. The CDR3 sequence: CASSPSASNEKLFF. The CDR3 DNA sequence: TGTGCCAGCAGCCCCAGCGCCTCTAATGAAAAACTGTTTTTT.

This clone was detected only once. The V gene is TRBV29-1, the J gene TRBJ2-3, with 13 bases that match TRBD2. Germline V gene data show CDR1 as SQVTM and CDR2 as ANQGSEA. Losses at the gene ends were 3 bases for V and 4 bases for J; bases not matched to a gene: 10. This CDR3 has 17 residues. CDR3 amino acids: CSVDGLAGASRADTQYF. The CDR3 DNA reads TGCAGCGTTGACGGACTAGCGGGGGCCTCTAGGGCAGATACGCAGTATTTT.

The V call is TRBV4-1, the J call TRBJ1-2, with 10 positions matching TRBD1. Germline V gene sequence: CDR1 MGHRA, CDR2 YSYEKL. J lost 8 bases, V lost 2 bases, and 5 bases had no gene match. The CDR3 spans 14 residues. The CDR3 DNA reads TGCGCCAGCAGCCAACCGGGACAGGGGTTGGGCTACACCTTC. It codes for CASSQPGQGLGYTF.